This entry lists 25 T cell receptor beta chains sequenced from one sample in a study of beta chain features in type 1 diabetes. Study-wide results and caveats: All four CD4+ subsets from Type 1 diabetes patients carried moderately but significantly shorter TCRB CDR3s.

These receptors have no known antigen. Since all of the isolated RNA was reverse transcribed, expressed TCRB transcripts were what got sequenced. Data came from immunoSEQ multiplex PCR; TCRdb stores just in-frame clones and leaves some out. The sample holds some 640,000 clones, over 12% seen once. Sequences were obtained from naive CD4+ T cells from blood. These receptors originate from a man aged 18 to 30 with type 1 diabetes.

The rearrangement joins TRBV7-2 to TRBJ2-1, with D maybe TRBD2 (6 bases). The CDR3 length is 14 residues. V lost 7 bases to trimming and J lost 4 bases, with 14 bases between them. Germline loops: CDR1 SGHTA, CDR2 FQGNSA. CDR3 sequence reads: CASNRNSGYNEQFF. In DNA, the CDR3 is TGTGCCAGCAATCGGAATAGCGGATACAATGAGCAGTTCTTC.

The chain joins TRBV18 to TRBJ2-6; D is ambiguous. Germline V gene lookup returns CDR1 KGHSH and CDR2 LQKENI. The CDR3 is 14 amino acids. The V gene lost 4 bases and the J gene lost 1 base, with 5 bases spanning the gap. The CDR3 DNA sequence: TGTGCCAGCTCACGCGCTTCTGGGGCCAACGTCCTGACTTTC. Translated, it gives CASSRASGANVLTF.

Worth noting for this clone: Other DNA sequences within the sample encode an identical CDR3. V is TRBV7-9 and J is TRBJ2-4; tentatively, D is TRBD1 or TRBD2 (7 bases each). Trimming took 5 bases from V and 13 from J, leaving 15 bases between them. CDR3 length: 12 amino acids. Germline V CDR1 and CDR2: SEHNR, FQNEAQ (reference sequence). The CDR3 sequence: CASSQTGRGQYF. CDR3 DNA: TGTGCCAGCAGCCAGACAGGGAGGGGGCAGTACTTC.

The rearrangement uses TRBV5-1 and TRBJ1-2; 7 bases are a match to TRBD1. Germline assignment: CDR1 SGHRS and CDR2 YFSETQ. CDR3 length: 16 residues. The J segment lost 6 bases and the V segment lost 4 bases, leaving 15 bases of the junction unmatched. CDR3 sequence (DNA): TGCGCCAGCAGCGGCCGACAGGGTCTGTCGGTGAATGGCTACACCTTC. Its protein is CASSGRQGLSVNGYTF.

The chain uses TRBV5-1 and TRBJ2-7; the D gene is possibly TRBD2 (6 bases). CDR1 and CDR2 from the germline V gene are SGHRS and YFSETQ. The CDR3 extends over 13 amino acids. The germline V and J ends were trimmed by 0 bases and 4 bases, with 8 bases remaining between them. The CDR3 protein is CASSLGLVYEQYF. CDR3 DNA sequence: TGCGCCAGCAGCTTGGGACTAGTTTACGAGCAGTACTTC.

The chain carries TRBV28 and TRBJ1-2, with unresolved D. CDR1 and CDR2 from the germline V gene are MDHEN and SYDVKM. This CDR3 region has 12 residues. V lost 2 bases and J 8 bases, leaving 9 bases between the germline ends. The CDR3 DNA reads TGTGCCAGCAGTTTACAGCCCCCCGGCTACACCTTC. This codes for CASSLQPPGYTF.

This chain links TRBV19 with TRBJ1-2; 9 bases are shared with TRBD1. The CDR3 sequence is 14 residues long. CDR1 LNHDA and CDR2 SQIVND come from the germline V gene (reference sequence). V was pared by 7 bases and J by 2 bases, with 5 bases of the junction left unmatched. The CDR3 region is CASIPGQGNYGYTF. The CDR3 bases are TGTGCCAGTATACCGGGACAGGGAAACTATGGCTACACCTTC.

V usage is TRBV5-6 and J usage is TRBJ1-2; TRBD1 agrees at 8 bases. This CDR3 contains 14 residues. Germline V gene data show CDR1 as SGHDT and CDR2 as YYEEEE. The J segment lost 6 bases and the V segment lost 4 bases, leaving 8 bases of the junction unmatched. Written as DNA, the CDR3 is TGTGCCAGCAGCCCGACCCCGACAGGGGATGGCTACACCTTC. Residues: CASSPTPTGDGYTF.

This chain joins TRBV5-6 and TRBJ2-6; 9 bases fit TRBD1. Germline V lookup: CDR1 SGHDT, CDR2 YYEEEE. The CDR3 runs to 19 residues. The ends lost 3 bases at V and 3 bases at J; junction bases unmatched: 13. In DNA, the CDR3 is TGTGCCAGCAGCTCAATCACAGGGGGCGGTGGAAATGGGGCCAACGTCCTGACTTTC. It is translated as CASSSITGGGGNGANVLTF.

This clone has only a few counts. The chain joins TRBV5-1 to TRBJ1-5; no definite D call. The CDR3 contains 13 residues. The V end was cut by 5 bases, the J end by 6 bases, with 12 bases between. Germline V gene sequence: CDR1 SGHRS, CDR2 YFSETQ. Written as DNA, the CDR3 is TGCGCCAGCAGGGGGAGAGATGGTCAGCCCCAGCATTTT. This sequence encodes CASRGRDGQPQHF.

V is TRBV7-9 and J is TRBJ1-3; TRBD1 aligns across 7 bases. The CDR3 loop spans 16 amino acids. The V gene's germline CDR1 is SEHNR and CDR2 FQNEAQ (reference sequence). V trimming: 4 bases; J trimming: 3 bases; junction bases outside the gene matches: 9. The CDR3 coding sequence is TGTGCCAGCAGCTCCCGGGACCAGGGGGGTGGAAACACCATATATTTT. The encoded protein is CASSSRDQGGGNTIYF.

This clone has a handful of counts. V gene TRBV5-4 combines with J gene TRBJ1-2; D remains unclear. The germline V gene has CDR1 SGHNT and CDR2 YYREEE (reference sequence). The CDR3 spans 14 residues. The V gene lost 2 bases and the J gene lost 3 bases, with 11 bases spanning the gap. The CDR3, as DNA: TGTGCCAGCAGCTTTGCCCAAGTTGACTATGGCTACACCTTC. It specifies CASSFAQVDYGYTF.

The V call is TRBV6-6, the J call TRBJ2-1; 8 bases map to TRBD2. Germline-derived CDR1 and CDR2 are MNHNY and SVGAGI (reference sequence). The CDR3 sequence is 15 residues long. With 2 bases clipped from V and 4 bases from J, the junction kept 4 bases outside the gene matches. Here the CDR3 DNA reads TGTGCCAGCAGTTACGCTAGCGGGCCTTACAATGAGCAGTTCTTC. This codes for CASSYASGPYNEQFF.

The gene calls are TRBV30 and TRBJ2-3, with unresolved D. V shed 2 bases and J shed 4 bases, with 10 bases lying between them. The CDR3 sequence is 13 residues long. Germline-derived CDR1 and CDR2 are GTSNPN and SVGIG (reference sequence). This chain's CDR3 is CAWSTNRADTQYF. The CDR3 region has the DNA TGTGCCTGGAGTACTAACCGGGCAGATACGCAGTATTTT.

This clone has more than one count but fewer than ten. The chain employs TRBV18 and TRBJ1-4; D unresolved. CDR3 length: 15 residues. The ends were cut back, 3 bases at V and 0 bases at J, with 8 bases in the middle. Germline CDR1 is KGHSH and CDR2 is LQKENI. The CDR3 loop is CASSPAIATNEKLFF. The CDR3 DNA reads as TGTGCCAGCTCACCGGCGATAGCAACTAATGAAAAACTGTTTTTT.

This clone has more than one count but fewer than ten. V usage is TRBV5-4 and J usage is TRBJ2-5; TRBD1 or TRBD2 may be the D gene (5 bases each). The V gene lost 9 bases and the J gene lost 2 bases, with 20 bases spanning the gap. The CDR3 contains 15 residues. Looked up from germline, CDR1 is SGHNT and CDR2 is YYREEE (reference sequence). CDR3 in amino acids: CAIRKAPGPQETQYF. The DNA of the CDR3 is TGTGCCATCAGAAAAGCCCCGGGACCTCAAGAGACCCAGTACTTC.

CDR3 sequence (DNA): TGTGCCTGGGACCTTAGCGGGACGGCCGATACGCAGTATTTT. This encodes CAWDLSGTADTQYF. The chain joins TRBV30 to TRBJ2-3; 8 bases agree with TRBD2. The ends lost 5 bases at V and 6 bases at J; junction bases unmatched: 10. The germline CDR1 and CDR2 sequences are GTSNPN and SVGIG (reference sequence). The CDR3 sequence is 14 residues long.

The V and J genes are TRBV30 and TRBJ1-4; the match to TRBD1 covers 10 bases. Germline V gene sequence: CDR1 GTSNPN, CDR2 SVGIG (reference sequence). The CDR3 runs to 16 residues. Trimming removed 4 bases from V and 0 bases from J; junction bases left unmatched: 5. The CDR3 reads CAWNPGTGATNEKLFF. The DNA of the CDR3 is TGTGCCTGGAACCCCGGGACAGGGGCAACTAATGAAAAACTGTTTTTT. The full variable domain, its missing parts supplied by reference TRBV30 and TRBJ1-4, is SQTIHQWPATLVQPVGSPLSLECTVEGTSNPNLYWYRQAAGRGLQLLFYSVGIGQISSEVPQNLSASRPQDRQFILSSKKLLLSDSGFYLCAWNPGTGATNEKLFFGSGTQLSVL.

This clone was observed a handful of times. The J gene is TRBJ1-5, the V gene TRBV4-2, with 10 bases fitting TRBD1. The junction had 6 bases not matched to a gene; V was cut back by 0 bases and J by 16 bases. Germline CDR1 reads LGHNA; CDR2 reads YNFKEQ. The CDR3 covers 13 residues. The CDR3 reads CASSQDLGTGEHF. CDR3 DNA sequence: TGTGCCAGCAGCCAAGATTTGGGGACAGGGGAACATTTT.

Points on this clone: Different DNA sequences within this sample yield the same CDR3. CDR3 DNA sequence: TGCAGCGTTGCCGGGACTAGTTACAATGAGCAGTTCTTC. Protein sequence: CSVAGTSYNEQFF. This chain uses TRBV29-1 with TRBJ2-1; 8 bases align to TRBD2. In germline, CDR1 is SQVTM, CDR2 ANQGSEA. The CDR3 contains 13 residues. V dropped 4 bases and J dropped 4; count of bases not matched to a gene: 3.

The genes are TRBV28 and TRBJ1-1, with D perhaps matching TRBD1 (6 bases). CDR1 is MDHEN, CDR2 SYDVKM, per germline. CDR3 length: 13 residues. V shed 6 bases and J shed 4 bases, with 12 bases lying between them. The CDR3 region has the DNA TGTGCCAGCAGGCGTCAGGGGAGCACTGAAGCTTTCTTT. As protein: CASRRQGSTEAFF.

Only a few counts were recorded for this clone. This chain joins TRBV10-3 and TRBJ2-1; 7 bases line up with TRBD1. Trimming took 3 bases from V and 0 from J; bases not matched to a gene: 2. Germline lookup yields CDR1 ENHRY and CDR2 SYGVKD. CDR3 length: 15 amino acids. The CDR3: CAISEGDSSYNEQFF. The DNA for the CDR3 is TGTGCCATCAGTGAAGGGGACAGCTCCTACAATGAGCAGTTCTTC.

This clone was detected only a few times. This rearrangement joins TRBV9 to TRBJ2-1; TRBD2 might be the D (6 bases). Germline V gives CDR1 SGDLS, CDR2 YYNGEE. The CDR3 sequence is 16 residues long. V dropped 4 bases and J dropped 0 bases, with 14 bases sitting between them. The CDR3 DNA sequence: TGTGCCAGCAGCTACATAGCGGCGAGCTCCTACAATGAGCAGTTCTTC. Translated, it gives CASSYIAASSYNEQFF.

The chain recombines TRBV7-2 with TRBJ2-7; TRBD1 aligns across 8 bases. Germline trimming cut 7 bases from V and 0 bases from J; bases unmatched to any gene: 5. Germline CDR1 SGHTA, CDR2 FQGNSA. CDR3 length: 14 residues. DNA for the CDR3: TGTGCCAGCACCCGGACAGGGAGCTCCTACGAGCAGTACTTC. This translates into CASTRTGSSYEQYF.

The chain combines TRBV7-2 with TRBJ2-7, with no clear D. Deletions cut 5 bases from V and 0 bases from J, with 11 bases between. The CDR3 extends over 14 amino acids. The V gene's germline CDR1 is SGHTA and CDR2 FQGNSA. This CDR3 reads CASSTQRSSYEQYF. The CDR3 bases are TGTGCCAGCAGCACTCAAAGGTCCTCCTACGAGCAGTACTTC.